The entry below gives a single T cell receptor beta chain sequence along with its context. This clonotype was recorded a few times. Its target antigen remains unknown. The record has no base qualities; no much larger clone is one base away. The sample is drawn from a study of CD8 T cells in ankylosing spondylitis (dated by TCRdb to the late 2010s). In the study overall: To find TCR variants linked to disease, the study profiled T cell receptor beta repertoires in ankylosing spondylitis patients and healthy donors. The full study cohort comprised around 25 ankylosing spondylitis patients and some 100 healthy donors. Peripheral blood was sampled, and synovial fluid was additionally collected from ankylosing spondylitis patients. Here is what the overall study found, with its caveats: Blood from ankylosing spondylitis patients appeared to be characterized by a TCR beta motif composed of eight or nine highly homologous amino acid variants. Some TCR beta motif variants had previously been reported in synovial fluid and blood of reactive arthritis patients, which suggested common disease-initiation mechanisms. Significant enrichment of the disease-linked clones was reported in matched synovial fluid samples from ankylosing spondylitis patients. The disease-linked clones had a CD8+ phenotype and were found at relatively low frequencies in peripheral blood.

Data came from an Illumina HiSeq 2500. Quantitative 5'-RACE with molecular barcodes was the method used to prepare the TCR beta libraries. In the source study's methods: A new computational method based on a probabilistic model of VDJ rearrangement was used to identify disease-linked TCR variants. TCRdb handled the public reads itself, with Q25 trimming in fastp and clone calling in MiXCR, and kept productive beta chains. Under each unique CDR3 protein, matching rows form one entry showing the most common genes and DNA. The V and J calls here are based on TCRdb, not the publication. This sample has 700,000 to 850,000 distinct CDR3 sequences in its table, and 10% to 15% of those were observed once. 0.45% to 0.6% of the sample is in the top ten clones. The germline ends are 8 bases apart after V is trimmed by 4 bases and J by 2 bases. Its CDR3 holds 12 amino acids, cysteine through phenylalanine. Only CDR3 DNA remains: 36 bases, in frame from the first base. According to the germline V gene (reference sequence), CDR1 reads DFQATT and CDR2 reads SNEGSKA.

The sequence links TRBV20-1 to TRBJ1-2, and possibly TRBD1, on 5 matching bases. The sequence was obtained from a male donor with ankylosing spondylitis. The sequenced sample consisted of blood, either unsorted or a sorted T cell fraction (not recorded which). In nucleotide form, the sequence is TGCAGTGCTACTAGACAGAACTATGGCTACACCTTC. This is translated as CSATRQNYGYTF.